The sequence of this T cell receptor beta chain was determined in a study of T cell changes during pregnancy in multiple sclerosis. Method: immunoSEQ multiplex PCR; TCRdb's copy keeps in-frame clones and lacks some. The table lists tens of thousands of clones, less than 95% of them singletons. Specimen: peripheral blood, collected in the second trimester of pregnancy. This sequence originates from a female donor with multiple sclerosis, enrolled in a pregnancy study.

This CDR3 is CACQGLNTEAFF. The CDR3 nucleotides are TGTGCCTGTCAGGGGCTCAACACTGAAGCTTTCTTT. The chain uses TRBV30 and TRBJ1-1, with D possibly matching TRBD1 (6 bases). Trimming removed 6 bases from V and 2 bases from J, with 10 bases in between. The CDR3 has 12 residues. Germline CDR1 is GTSNPN and CDR2 is SVGIG (reference sequence).